The rows below give T cell receptor beta chains drawn from one sample of a study of radiotherapy plus CTLA-4 blockade in lung cancer. TCRdb's table, derived via immunoSEQ multiplex PCR, lists solely in-frame clones and lacks some. The data contain about 80,000 clones, over 70% of them singletons. Material: peripheral blood, obtained from a patient treated with radiotherapy plus ipilimumab. The origin of the receptors is a human donor with non-small cell lung cancer whose response to radiotherapy plus ipilimumab could not be evaluated. Some clones in this sample may be carry-over from other donors' samples. Both conserved end residues are part of each CDR3. D genes are given only for firm matches. Rows may omit the clone size; those that give it use once, few, many or a size class.

TRBV6-1	TRBJ1-1	.	.	TGTGCCAGCAGTGAGAGGCTCTTGAACACTGAAGCTTTCTTT	CASSERLLNTEAFF
TRBV4-1	TRBJ1-2	.	.	TGCGCCAGCAGCCCCAGGGTTGGCTATGGCTACACCTTC	CASSPRVGYGYTF
TRBV28	TRBJ1-2	.	.	TGTGCCATCCTTAGGGGCTATGGCTACACCTTC	CAILRGYGYTF
TRBV7-2	TRBJ2-3	.	.	TGTGCCAGCAGCTTAGCACAGGCCCGCACAGATACGCAGTATTTT	CASSLAQARTDTQYF
TRBV7-2	TRBJ1-5	once	TRBD1	TGTGCCAGCCCAGCTTCTGGACAGGGACGTATGGGGAGTGGGCCCCAGCATTTT	CASPASGQGRMGSGPQHF
TRBV27	TRBJ1-2	few	.	TGTGCCAGCAGTTCCCTCGGACTGTCCTATGGCTACACCTTC	CASSSLGLSYGYTF
TRBV2	TRBJ2-7	few	.	TGTGCCAGCAGCGTAGAGGAGTCCCCCAGCTACGAGCAGTACTTC	CASSVEESPSYEQYF
TRBV5-4	TRBJ2-3	.	TRBD2	TGTGCCAGCAGCTTAGCGGGGGGCGTGGATACGCAGTATTTT	CASSLAGGVDTQYF
TRBV30	TRBJ1-6	.	TRBD1	TGTGCCTCTCCACAGGGGGCTGGGAATTCACCCCTCCACTTT	CASPQGAGNSPLHF
TRBV7-9	TRBJ1-1	.	.	TGTGCCAGCAGCTTAGGTCCGGACAGAAAGAACACTGAAGCTTTCTTT	CASSLGPDRKNTEAFF
TRBV6-1	TRBJ2-7	.	TRBD1	TGTGCCAGCAATCTCTGGACAGGGTCCTACGAGCAGTACTTC	CASNLWTGSYEQYF
TRBV27	TRBJ1-1	.	TRBD1	TGTGCCAGCAGTTTGACAGGGCTTGGAACTGAAGCTTTCTTT	CASSLTGLGTEAFF
TRBV18	TRBJ1-2	.	TRBD1	TGTGCCAGCTCACCACCGACAGGGGTAAACTATGGCTACACCTTC	CASSPPTGVNYGYTF
TRBV30	TRBJ2-2	.	.	TGTGCCTGGGGGTACTGGGGGGACGGGGAGCTGTTTTTT	CAWGYWGDGELFF
TRBV4-1	TRBJ2-7	.	TRBD1	TGCGCCAGCAGCCAAGACCCTCCTACAGGGGGACGGTACGAGCAGTACTTC	CASSQDPPTGGRYEQYF
TRBV5-1	TRBJ2-3	once	TRBD1	TGCGCCAGCAGCTTGGGAGACAGGGGGCGAGGCACAGATACGCAGTATTTT	CASSLGDRGRGTDTQYF
TRBV4-1	TRBJ2-7	.	TRBD2	TGCGCCAGCAGCCAAGATGTCACTAGCGGCGCCTACGAGCAGTACTTC	CASSQDVTSGAYEQYF
TRBV4-3	TRBJ2-2	.	.	TGCGCCAGCAGCCCCCTGTATGGGGGCGGAGGCGGGGAGCTGTTTTTT	CASSPLYGGGGGELFF
TRBV25-1	TRBJ1-4	.	.	TGTGCCAGCAGTGAATTTGGAGGGGGGGGCGAAAAACTGTTTTTT	CASSEFGGGGEKLFF
TRBV7-9	TRBJ1-5	.	.	TGTGCCAGCAGCTTAGAAGGGGGGGGCGGTCAGCCCCAGCATTTT	CASSLEGGGGQPQHF
TRBV7-2	TRBJ1-2	.	.	TGTGCCAGCAGCTTAGCGAACGGGTTGTACGGCTACACCTTC	CASSLANGLYGYTF
TRBV7-2	TRBJ2-7	.	TRBD2	TGTGCCAGCAGCTTAGGTGGACTAGCGGGGGGGGAGCAGTACTTC	CASSLGGLAGGEQYF
TRBV10-3	TRBJ2-7	.	TRBD1	TGTGCCATCAGCCGGGACAGGGGGTACGAGCAGTACTTC	CAISRDRGYEQYF
TRBV7-9	TRBJ2-7	.	.	TGTGCCAGCAGCTTACAGCTAGACTACGAGCAGTACTTC	CASSLQLDYEQYF
TRBV9	TRBJ1-3	few	.	TGTGCCAGCAGCGTAGTGGGGGGGCTAAGCGGAAACACCATATATTTT	CASSVVGGLSGNTIYF
TRBV19	TRBJ1-1	.	.	TGTGCCAGTAGTGTATCAGGGGTCCCTAACACTGAAGCTTTCTTT	CASSVSGVPNTEAFF
TRBV27	TRBJ2-2	.	.	TGTGCCAGCAGTTTAGAGGGGGTAGGAGCGAACACCGGGGAGCTGTTTTTT	CASSLEGVGANTGELFF
TRBV19	TRBJ2-2	.	.	TGTGCCAGTCGTTCACAGGGGAACACCGGGGAGCTGTTTTTT	CASRSQGNTGELFF
TRBV28	TRBJ2-2	.	TRBD1	TGTGCCAGCCGATCAGGGGGCACCGGGGAGCTGTTTTTT	CASRSGGTGELFF
TRBV9	TRBJ1-1	.	.	TGTGCCAGCAGCGTAAGGGGGGGAGTAGGGACTGAAGCTTTCTTT	CASSVRGGVGTEAFF
TRBV7-9	TRBJ2-7	once	.	TGTGCCAGCAGCTTCACAGGGTCCGAGCAGTACTTC	CASSFTGSEQYF
TRBV28	TRBJ2-1	.	.	TGTGCCAGCAGCCTTCCTTACAATGAGCAGTTCTTC	CASSLPYNEQFF
TRBV13	TRBJ1-1	.	.	TGTGCCAGCAGCCAGAACACTGAAGCTTTCTTT	CASSQNTEAFF
TRBV5-4	TRBJ2-7	.	.	TGTGCCAGCAGCTTAGCAGGGGCCCCAATATACGAGCAGTACTTC	CASSLAGAPIYEQYF